This T cell receptor (beta chain) was retrieved from a study of blood T cell repertoires in COVID-19. The table came from immunoSEQ multiplex PCR; TCRdb's copy has only in-frame clones and leaves some out. The table has more than 95,000 clones, 83% seen once. V lost 0 bases, J lost 5 bases, and 21 bases lay in between. The CDR3 contains 18 residues. Per germline, CDR1 LGHNA and CDR2 YNFKEQ. The sample consisted of peripheral blood. The receptor's source is a man under 40 with acute or convalescent COVID-19. The rearrangement links TRBV4-2 to TRBJ2-3, with D possibly matching TRBD2 (7 bases). CDR3: CASSQDRFGGARGDTQYF. The CDR3 DNA reads TGTGCCAGCAGCCAAGATCGGTTTGGGGGGGCCAGGGGAGATACGCAGTATTTT.